Given below is one T cell receptor beta chain in context. This clone's antigen is unknown. Base qualities are not at hand, and no much larger clone is one base apart. To prepare the library, 5' RACE was applied. The sequencing machine was an Illumina HiSeq 2500. A second PCR of roughly 7 to 11 cycles was performed with a sample-barcoded 5' primer and a J-beta primer mix. A unique molecular identifier was introduced onto each TCR beta cDNA molecule by a template-switch 5' adaptor carrying 12 random nucleotides. Each sample yielded at least 2.5 million CDR3-containing paired-end reads. First-strand cDNA synthesis was performed from all RNA using the Mint cDNA synthesis kit, with priming by a TRBC-specific oligonucleotide. After uracil-DNA glycosylase treatment, a first 18-cycle PCR used universal primers M1SS and BC2_uni_R on all cDNA. In the paper's pipeline: Each sample was normalized by randomly selecting 1 million high-quality reads, each carrying a distinct molecular identifier. Reads sharing molecular identifiers were discarded rather than binned into consensus sequences. MiTCR, with a Q25 quality threshold and the strictest error-elimination algorithm, was used for CDR3 identification, clonotype clustering and error correction. A nonparametric unseen species model using Euler transformation provided a lower-bound estimate of total TCR beta diversity. Using fastp at Q25 and MiXCR, TCRdb reprocessed the public reads and kept productive beta chains. Duplicate CDR3 protein sequences are folded into a single record with the most common DNA and genes. The V and J calls were not made by the authors but by TCRdb's processing. The sample table records about 800,000 distinct CDR3 sequences; 58% of these occur just once. The ten largest clones add up to about 20% of the sample.

Per the germline V gene, SGHTA is the CDR1 and FQGNSA is the CDR2. V is cut back by 5 bases and J by 11 bases, with 25 bases in the junction unmatched. Taken from cysteine to phenylalanine, the CDR3 has 18 residues. Only the CDR3 part of the read is kept: 54 bases, read in frame from the first base. This sample stems from a study of blood T cells in healthy people across ages (dated by TCRdb to the mid-2010s). With regard to the full study: In model experiments, template switching captured roughly one uniquely barcoded TCR beta cDNA molecule for every two T cells. To track age-related changes in TCR beta repertoire diversity, the study relied on deep sequencing normalized with unique cDNA molecular identifiers. The donors were divided into four age groups: young (average approximately 16 years), middle-aged (approximately 39), aged (around 59) and long-lived (approximately 74). To avoid experimental bias, donors of different ages were distributed randomly across sequencing lanes. Using the same blood draw, the study looked at two additional independent replicas of 1 million unique cDNA reads for two donors, one aged 18 to 30 and the other aged 80 or older.

Donors were roughly 40 systemically healthy Caucasian individuals from Russia aged roughly 6 to 90 years. Each donor gave around 9.8 milliliters of peripheral blood, collected into EDTA-treated Vacutainer tubes. Ficoll-Paque density-gradient centrifugation was used to isolate PBMCs, with at least 6 million per sample. Trizol reagent was used to extract total RNA from PBMCs, with at least 5.5 micrograms per sample. The percentages of naive CD45RAhigh/CD27high T cells were determined by flow cytometry on a PBMC aliquot from every donor. Paper-wide results and their limitations: The percentage of naive T cells measured by flow cytometry correlated strongly with observed TCR beta diversity. Estimates of total diversity from one million sequenced T cells were regarded as lower bounds and underestimates. Because the CMV infection status of the donors was unknown, age-related changes in expanded clonotypes may potentially have been confounded. Compared with the aged group, more naive CD4+ T cells, fewer expanded clones and increased TCR diversity were shown by the long-lived group, suggesting age selection. Because profiling used bulk unsorted PBMCs, naive and antigen-experienced compartments could not be compared conclusively. As age increased, observed TCR beta diversity per million T cells dropped in a roughly linear way, and a significant reduction was already evident by age approximately 40.

The receptor chain draws on TRBV7-2 and TRBJ1-1; TRBD1 matches 8 bases in the middle. Specimen: blood. The receptor comes from a man younger than 45 in good health. The base sequence is TGTGCCAGCAGCCCCAGCCGACAGGGGATAACTTGGAGGGAAGGGGCTTTCTTT. This translates into CASSPSRQGITWREGAFF. When the CDR3 is completed using the reference TRBV7-2 and TRBJ1-1 genes on either side, the full variable domain is GAGVSQSPSNKVTEKGKDVELRCDPISGHTALYWYRQSLGQGLEFLIYFQGNSAPDKSGLPSDRFSAERTGGSVSTLTIQRTQQEDSAVYLCASSPSRQGITWREGAFFGQGTRLTVV.